The entry below gives a single TCR beta chain sequence along with its context. What it recognizes is unknown. The sample is drawn from a study of CD8+ T cells in alopecia areata. Study overall: Tofacitinib therapy lasting 6 to 18 months was followed by 6 months off drug.

Trimming took off 5 bases at V and 6 bases at J, with 10 bases between the two ends. The CDR3 spans 11 residues. CDR1 is SQVTM and CDR2 is ANQGSEA in the germline V gene. TCR sequencing used cDNA made by reverse transcription of extracted RNA. Profiled with immunoSEQ multiplex PCR; TCRdb holds only in-frame clones, not every one. Among 200,000 or so clones listed, more than 45% were seen once. The study's findings and limits: Lesional scalp, especially alopecia totalis/universalis, showed higher clonality than normal scalp.

The receptor was isolated from a human donor with alopecia areata. V gene TRBV29-1 combines with J gene TRBJ1-1; maybe TRBD1 (6 bases). The sample here was CD4+ T cells sorted from blood, taken at week 0. The CDR3 protein is CSVRGGAEAFF. As DNA, the CDR3 is TGCAGCGTTAGAGGGGGGGCTGAAGCTTTCTTT.